This T cell receptor (beta chain) was profiled in a study of human T cells and chemical hapten exposure. Findings and limits, study-wide: TCRs at high frequency, those above 1 in 1000, did not change with DPC sensitization. Among expanded TCRs, significantly more large CDR3 similarity clusters formed than among controls.

This clonotype showed up many times. Its antigen is currently unknown. There are 15 residues in the CDR3. Germline-derived CDR1 and CDR2 are DFQATT and SNEGSKA (reference sequence). V lost 6 bases and J 6 bases, leaving 20 bases between the germline ends. As for time point: patch test 3, about 24 weeks after DPC sensitization. The treatment denotes: therapeutic diphenylcyclopropenone sensitization with weekly scalp DPC. TCRdb used MiXCR to reprocess the RACE reads, holding one entry per CDR3 protein. The table records roughly 71,000 distinct CDR3 sequences, over 8.5% of them present only once. This receptor was taken from a woman between 45 and 60 years old with alopecia areata. Some clones in this sample may be carry-over from other donors' samples. The rearrangement links TRBV20-1 to TRBJ1-4; D is uncertain. Material: whole blood, obtained in connection with sensitization to the hapten diphenylcyclopropenone (DPC). CDR3 amino acids: CSASRNPSGYEKLFF. CDR3 in DNA: TGCAGTGCCTCCCGCAACCCATCCGGATATGAAAAACTGTTTTTT.